Listed below are T cell receptor beta chains from one sample, sequenced in a study of human T cells and chemical hapten exposure. MiXCR, applied by TCRdb to the RACE reads, yields one record per CDR3 protein. Here the sample spans more than 150,000 distinct CDR3 sequences, 25% to 35% being singletons. This specimen consisted of whole blood, obtained in connection with sensitization to the hapten diphenylcyclopropenone (DPC). The origin of the receptors is a woman in her twenties or thirties with alopecia areata. Some clones in this sample may be carry-over from other donors' samples. CDR3s include the opening cysteine and the closing phenylalanine or tryptophan. Fields, in order: V gene, CDR3 length, clone size, J gene, D gene, CDR3 protein, CDR3 DNA. D genes are given only for firm matches. Size values are once, few and many counts, or a class for expanded clones, and some rows have none.

>TRBV4-2|15|.|TRBJ2-5|TRBD2
CASSQTSGGSETQYF
TGTGCCAGCAGCCAAACTAGCGGGGGAAGCGAGACCCAGTACTTC
>TRBV20-1|13|.|TRBJ2-2|TRBD1
CSATDRGAGELFF
TGCAGTGCCACGGACAGGGGAGCCGGGGAGCTGTTTTTT
>TRBV29-1|12|few|TRBJ1-2|.
CSVGEVNYGYTF
TGCAGCGTTGGGGAAGTCAACTATGGCTACACCTTC
>TRBV5-6|16|few|TRBJ2-3|TRBD2
CASSLRLAGNTDTQYF
TGTGCCAGCAGCTTGAGGCTAGCGGGTAACACAGATACGCAGTATTTT
>TRBV27|16|few|TRBJ2-1|.
CASSPVRVTSYNEQFF
TGTGCCAGCAGTCCCGTACGCGTTACCTCCTACAATGAGCAGTTCTTC
>TRBV12-3/TRBV12-4|14|.|TRBJ1-3|TRBD1
CASTRDSSGNTIYF
TGTGCCAGCACCAGGGACAGCTCTGGAAACACCATATATTTT
>TRBV5-1|14|.|TRBJ2-7|TRBD1
CSSLRGKGSYEQYF
TGCAGCAGCCTCAGGGGGAAGGGATCCTACGAGCAGTACTTC
>TRBV3-1|15|.|TRBJ2-3|TRBD1
CASSARQGVADTQYF
TGTGCCAGCAGCGCCCGACAGGGAGTAGCAGATACGCAGTATTTT
>TRBV6-2/TRBV6-3|13|.|TRBJ1-1|.
CASSYGLLTEAFF
TGTGCCAGCAGTTACGGACTTCTCACTGAAGCTTTCTTT
>TRBV29-1|10|.|TRBJ2-3|.
CSIIGDTQYF
TGCAGCATCATCGGCGATACGCAGTATTTT
>TRBV20-1|18|few|TRBJ2-2|TRBD1
CSARDLYRGSSVTGELFF
TGCAGTGCTAGAGATCTCTACAGGGGGTCGTCGGTGACCGGGGAGCTGTTTTTT
>TRBV6-1|14|.|TRBJ1-1|.
CASSEWAANTEAFF
TGTGCCAGCAGTGAATGGGCAGCCAACACTGAAGCTTTCTTT
>TRBV4-2|18|.|TRBJ2-2|.
CASSQGVLGQPRIGELFF
TGTGCCAGCAGCCAAGGCGTTTTAGGGCAACCGAGGATCGGGGAGCTGTTTTTT
>TRBV6-2/TRBV6-3|13|.|TRBJ2-5|.
CASGPTLAGTQYF
TGTGCCAGCGGACCCACGCTCGCCGGGACCCAGTACTTC
>TRBV12-3/TRBV12-4|13|.|TRBJ2-5|.
CASSSQLGETQYF
TGTGCCAGCAGTTCCCAGCTAGGCGAGACCCAGTACTTC
>TRBV7-2|14|.|TRBJ2-1|.
CASRRLATYNEQFF
TGTGCCAGTCGGAGGCTAGCGACTTACAATGAGCAGTTCTTC
>TRBV30|11|.|TRBJ1-1|.
CAWSLGGGAFF
TGTGCCTGGAGCCTGGGCGGGGGGGCTTTCTTT
>TRBV28|18|.|TRBJ2-3|.
CASSSPRSRPPFTDTQYF
TGTGCCAGCAGTTCCCCCAGGTCACGGCCGCCTTTCACAGATACGCAGTATTTT
>TRBV7-3|15|few|TRBJ2-7|.
CASSTSGTGLYEQYF
TGTGCCAGCAGCACGTCCGGGACTGGACTATACGAGCAGTACTTC
>TRBV6-5|14|.|TRBJ1-5|.
CASSLGVGNQPQHF
TGTGCCAGCAGCCTGGGGGTAGGCAATCAGCCCCAGCATTTT
>TRBV14|13|few|TRBJ1-4|.
CASSQVGLEKLFF
TGTGCCAGCAGCCAAGTGGGCCTTGAAAAACTGTTTTTT
>TRBV28|14|few|TRBJ1-5|.
CASSLPGSYQPQHF
TGTGCCAGCAGTTTACCCGGTAGCTATCAGCCCCAGCATTTT
>TRBV20-1|13|.|TRBJ1-2|.
CSVDGLTNYGYTF
TGCAGTGTGGACGGATTAACTAACTATGGCTACACCTTC
>TRBV28|15|.|TRBJ2-5|.
CASSFEGSGQETQYF
TGTGCCAGCAGTTTTGAGGGGTCGGGGCAAGAGACCCAGTACTTC
>TRBV20-1|13|.|TRBJ1-5|.
CSAPVQAHQPQHF
TGCAGTGCCCCCGTACAGGCTCATCAGCCCCAGCATTTT
>TRBV2|14|.|TRBJ1-5|.
CASSGVNSNQPQHF
TGTGCCAGCAGTGGAGTCAATAGCAATCAGCCCCAGCATTTT
>TRBV28|14|few|TRBJ1-2|.
CASSLEGPEDGYTF
TGTGCCAGCAGTTTAGAGGGCCCTGAGGACGGCTACACCTTC
>TRBV7-9|12|few|TRBJ2-2|.
CASDPRAGELFF
TGTGCCAGCGATCCCAGGGCCGGGGAGCTGTTTTTT
>TRBV7-8|15|.|TRBJ1-2|TRBD1
CASSTRTGANYGYTF
TGTGCCAGCAGCACTAGGACAGGGGCTAACTATGGCTACACCTTC
>TRBV28|12|.|TRBJ1-1|TRBD1
CASLEQGAEAFF
TGTGCCAGCTTAGAACAGGGGGCTGAAGCTTTCTTT
>TRBV24-1|14|few|TRBJ1-5|.
CATSDFTRNQPQHF
TGTGCCACCAGTGATTTCACCCGCAATCAGCCCCAGCATTTT
>TRBV7-9|15|once|TRBJ2-2|TRBD1
CASRRGGQFTGELFF
TGTGCCAGCAGGCGAGGGGGACAGTTCACCGGGGAGCTGTTTTTT
>TRBV5-1|15|.|TRBJ2-5|.
CASSSTGTAAETQYF
TGCGCCAGCAGCTCCACAGGGACCGCGGCGGAGACCCAGTACTTC
>TRBV6-2/TRBV6-3|14|many|TRBJ2-2|TRBD2
CASSYIREAGELFF
TGTGCCAGCAGTTACATCCGGGAGGCCGGGGAGCTGTTTTTT
>TRBV28|13|few|TRBJ1-1|.
CASSLGYTTEAFF
TGTGCCAGCAGTTTGGGCTATACCACTGAAGCTTTCTTT
>TRBV29-1|14|.|TRBJ2-7|.
CSVEDGDTAYEQYF
TGCAGCGTTGAAGATGGCGACACCGCCTACGAGCAGTACTTC
>TRBV20-1|13|.|TRBJ2-3|.
CSALDSSTDTQYF
TGCAGTGCTTTAGACAGCAGCACAGATACGCAGTATTTT
>TRBV5-5|18|.|TRBJ2-7|.
CASSFRPLGQHVAYEQYF
TGTGCCAGCAGCTTTCGTCCCCTCGGACAGCATGTCGCCTACGAGCAGTACTTC
>TRBV7-2|13|few|TRBJ1-1|.
CASSRDADTEAFF
TGTGCCAGCAGCAGGGATGCCGACACTGAAGCTTTCTTT
>TRBV28|14|many|TRBJ2-7|TRBD1
CASSLDRGGGEQYF
TGTGCCAGCAGTCTGGACAGGGGAGGGGGCGAGCAGTACTTC
>TRBV10-3|16|.|TRBJ2-7|TRBD1
CAISVGTELGKFVQYF
TGTGCCATCAGCGTCGGGACAGAACTTGGTAAATTTGTGCAGTACTTC